This TCR beta chain was profiled in a study of shared clonotypes between healthy human individuals. The study's findings and limits: The sharing of 4% to 5.5% of naive CD4 clonotypes was seen across a handful of donors.

Germline CDR1 and CDR2: MNHNS and SASEGT. Germline trimming cut 7 bases from V and 4 bases from J; bases unmatched to any gene: 7. This CDR3 contains 15 residues. Clones were read by immunoSEQ multiplex PCR, and TCRdb kept only the in-frame ones, dropping some. Altogether 2,500,000 or so clones are present, around nine tenths being singletons, with the ten largest covering over 0.12%. A word on this clone: As yet, its antigen is unknown.

Division of CD4+ cells produced a CD45RA+ naive subset and a CD45RA-negative memory subset. The chain combines TRBV6-1 with TRBJ2-7; 13 bases are a match to TRBD2. This receptor was identified in a man between 18 and 35 years old in good health. The sample comprised naive CD4+ T cells sorted from blood. Noted subset: CD45RA+ positively selected. The DNA of the CDR3 is TGTGCCAGCACTCAACTAGCGGGGGGGCTTTACGAGCAGTACTTC. Amino acid sequence: CASTQLAGGLYEQYF.